Each of the 10 T cell receptor beta chains below was sequenced from the same sample in a study of response to subunit inactivated influenza vaccine. TCRdb reprocessed the RT-PCR reads with MiXCR, giving one entry per CDR3 protein. The sample includes roughly 500,000 distinct CDR3 sequences, roughly 25% of them seen just once. In addition, the sample was reused for a study of T cells expressing NK-cell markers. That report notes: 5'RACE template switching with UMIs generated TCR beta cDNA.

Specimen: CD4+ T cells sorted from PBMCs, collected less than 13 days after vaccination. Receptor source: a man in his fifties or sixties who received an inactivated influenza vaccine.

The V and J genes are TRBV7-9 and TRBJ2-7; no clear D. Trimming left V 2 bases short and J 7 bases short, with 15 bases between. In germline, CDR1 is SEHNR, CDR2 FQNEAQ (reference sequence). This CDR3 has 14 amino acids. CDR3 coding DNA: TGTGCCAGCAGCTTATATCTAGGGCCGGGTGAGCAGTACTTC. Translating it yields CASSLYLGPGEQYF.

A few counts support this clonotype. The chain couples TRBV28 to TRBJ1-2, with a weak D call TRBD1 (6 bases). Germline V gene data show CDR1 as MDHEN and CDR2 as SYDVKM. With 6 bases removed from V and 5 bases from J, the gap between germline ends came to 13 bases. The CDR3 is made up of 13 amino acids. The CDR3 loop is CASRPQGLYGYTF. CDR3 DNA: TGTGCCAGCAGACCACAGGGACTATATGGCTACACCTTC.

This clonotype was detected only a few times. The chain combines TRBV12-3 or TRBV12-4 with TRBJ2-1, with TRBD2 as a possible D gene (6 bases). The CDR3 is made up of 18 amino acids. Deletions cut 6 bases from V and 0 bases from J, with 21 bases between. Written as DNA, the CDR3 is TGTGCCAGCAGCCCTAGCGAGGGTATACCCATCTCCTACAATGAGCAGTTCTTC. Protein: CASSPSEGIPISYNEQFF.

In this sample, this clonotype turned up a few times. The chain combines TRBV6-2 or TRBV6-3 with TRBJ1-5, with TRBD1 identical over 7 bases. CDR3 size: 14 residues. Germline-derived CDR1 and CDR2 are MNHEY and SVGEGT. V lost 6 bases, J lost 9 bases, and 11 bases stayed unmatched. In DNA form, the CDR3 reads TGTGCCAGCAGATTACGACAGGGTAGCCCGCCCCAGCATTTT. Translated, it gives CASRLRQGSPPQHF.

The genes are TRBV20-1 and TRBJ1-4, with 11 positions matching TRBD1. V was pared by 6 bases and J by 8 bases, with 8 bases of the junction left unmatched. This CDR3 spans 14 amino acids. Germline V lookup: CDR1 DFQATT, CDR2 SNEGSKA (reference sequence). The CDR3 nucleotides are TGCAGTGCCCGGCAGGGACAGGGGGAGGAAAAACTGTTTTTT. Translating it yields CSARQGQGEEKLFF.

In this sample, this clonotype turned up many times. V and J are TRBV28 and TRBJ2-7; D may be TRBD1 (7 bases). The CDR3 runs 15 residues. CDR1 and CDR2 from the germline V gene are MDHEN and SYDVKM. The V end was cut by 6 bases, the J end by 0 bases, with 15 bases between. The CDR3 bases are TGTGCCAGCAGCCAACAGGGGAGGAGCTCCTACGAGCAGTACTTC. Translation gives CASSQQGRSSYEQYF.

There are many counts of this clonotype. CDR3 sequence: CASSSLTGTGVGEQYF. The CDR3 region has the DNA TGCGCCAGCAGTTCTCTTACCGGGACAGGGGTGGGAGAGCAGTACTTC. J is TRBJ2-7 and V is TRBV5-1, with 10 bases identical to TRBD1. Germline trimming cut 5 bases from V and 7 bases from J; bases unmatched to any gene: 15. The length of the CDR3 is 16 residues. Germline V gene lookup returns CDR1 SGHRS and CDR2 YFSETQ.

The chain combines TRBV5-1 with TRBJ2-3; D remains unclear. The V and J ends lost 0 bases and 0 bases respectively, with 14 bases between them. This CDR3 region has 17 residues. The germline V gene encodes CDR1 SGHRS and CDR2 YFSETQ. For the CDR3, the DNA is TGCGCCAGCAGCTTGGCCTTTGGCGATCCTAGCACAGATACGCAGTATTTT. Translating it yields CASSLAFGDPSTDTQYF.

The chain joins TRBV3-1 to TRBJ2-1; D not certain. CDR1 is LGHDT, CDR2 YNNKEL, per germline (reference sequence). Between the trimmed V and J ends, which lost 4 bases and 6 bases, there was a span of 13 bases. The CDR3 totals 14 residues. The DNA for the CDR3 is TGTGCCAGCAGCCCGATCGGGCGAGGCAATGAGCAGTTCTTC. It yields the protein CASSPIGRGNEQFF.

A single count supports this clonotype. CDR3 region: CASSALPGTSSYEQYF. DNA of the CDR3: TGCGCCAGCAGCGCCCTCCCCGGGACAAGCTCCTACGAGCAGTACTTC. J is TRBJ2-7 and V is TRBV5-1; the D gene is possibly TRBD1 (6 bases). This CDR3 is built from 16 residues. The ends were cut back, 4 bases at V and 0 bases at J, with 17 bases in the middle. CDR1 and CDR2 (germline): SGHRS, YFSETQ.